A single sample gave rise to the 2 T cell receptor beta chains below, sequenced in a study of blood T cell repertoires in COVID-19. TCRdb's table, derived via immunoSEQ multiplex PCR, lists solely in-frame clones and lacks some. Of roughly 52,000 clones in the sample, around 80% were seen once. What was sequenced was peripheral blood. The receptors were sampled from a human donor in a cohort sampled during active or convalescent COVID-19.

This clone was found once. DNA of the CDR3: TGTGCCAGCTCACCTACAGGGCTCTATGGCTACACCTTC. Protein sequence: CASSPTGLYGYTF. The V call is TRBV18, the J call TRBJ1-2; D might be TRBD1 (6 bases). The length of the CDR3 is 13 residues. Germline V gene lookup returns CDR1 KGHSH and CDR2 LQKENI. The V end lost 3 bases, the J end lost 4 bases, and 9 bases lay between the germline ends. The variable domain in full, with the rest retrieved from reference TRBV18 and TRBJ1-2, is NAGVMQNPRHLVRRRGQEARLRCSPMKGHSHVYWYRQLPEEGLKFMVYLQKENIIDESGMPKERFSAEFPKEGPSILRIQQVVRGDSAAYFCASSPTGLYGYTFGSGTRLTVV.

The J gene is TRBJ1-2, the V gene TRBV30; 9 nucleotides line up with TRBD1. The germline CDR1 and CDR2 sequences are GTSNPN and SVGIG (reference sequence). This CDR3 region has 14 residues. J lost 6 bases, V lost 4 bases, and 9 bases had no gene match. Here the CDR3 DNA reads TGTGCCTGGAAACCCCCCGGGACAGGGAATGGCTACACCTTC. It encodes CAWKPPGTGNGYTF.